The rows below give T cell receptor beta chains drawn from one sample of a study of blood T cells in healthy people across ages. TCRdb re-called the 5' RACE reads with MiXCR, one entry per CDR3 protein. The data contain 380,000 or so distinct CDR3 sequences, roughly half of them singletons. The sample was blood. Receptor source: a man between 60 and 75 years old in good health. CDR3s include the opening cysteine and the closing phenylalanine or tryptophan. Each record gives: clone size, D gene, J gene, V gene, CDR3 protein, CDR3 DNA. A D gene is named only where the DNA matches it firmly. Clone sizes are given selectively: once, few, many, or a class where the clone is expanded.

abundance: .
d_gene: TRBD2
j_gene: TRBJ2-5
v_gene: TRBV12-3/TRBV12-4
CDR3aa: CASSEGTSGGARETQYF
CDR3nt: TGTGCCAGCAGTGAAGGGACTAGCGGGGGGGCCAGGGAGACCCAGTACTTC

abundance: .
d_gene: .
j_gene: TRBJ2-3
v_gene: TRBV6-2/TRBV6-3
CDR3aa: CASRQDGNPTDTQYF
CDR3nt: TGTGCCAGCAGACAGGACGGAAACCCCACAGATACGCAGTATTTT

abundance: .
d_gene: .
j_gene: TRBJ2-1
v_gene: TRBV20-1
CDR3aa: CSASRQVSYNEQFF
CDR3nt: TGCAGTGCTAGTCGGCAGGTATCCTACAATGAGCAGTTCTTC

abundance: .
d_gene: .
j_gene: TRBJ2-1
v_gene: TRBV6-2/TRBV6-3
CDR3aa: CASSYGSGYSEREQFF
CDR3nt: TGTGCCAGCAGCTACGGGTCAGGGTATTCTGAGCGGGAGCAGTTCTTC

abundance: few
d_gene: TRBD1
j_gene: TRBJ2-1
v_gene: TRBV11-2
CDR3aa: CATKQGESYNEQFF
CDR3nt: TGTGCCACCAAACAGGGGGAGTCCTACAATGAGCAGTTCTTC

abundance: few
d_gene: .
j_gene: TRBJ2-4
v_gene: TRBV20-1
CDR3aa: CSARDVGLAKNIQYF
CDR3nt: TGCAGTGCTAGAGACGTAGGCCTAGCCAAAAACATTCAGTACTTC

abundance: few
d_gene: TRBD1
j_gene: TRBJ2-7
v_gene: TRBV7-2
CDR3aa: CASSGSRGFFEQYF
CDR3nt: TGTGCCAGCAGCGGTTCCAGGGGGTTTTTCGAGCAGTACTTC

abundance: few
d_gene: TRBD1
j_gene: TRBJ2-4
v_gene: TRBV20-1
CDR3aa: CSASTGGADIQYF
CDR3nt: TGCAGTGCTAGCACAGGGGGTGCGGACATTCAGTACTTC

abundance: many
d_gene: .
j_gene: TRBJ2-1
v_gene: TRBV12-3/TRBV12-4
CDR3aa: CASTDPGGSSYNEQFF
CDR3nt: TGTGCCAGCACCGACCCTGGGGGGTCGTCCTACAATGAGCAGTTCTTC

abundance: few
d_gene: TRBD2
j_gene: TRBJ2-5
v_gene: TRBV5-4
CDR3aa: CAIKPGLDGKTQYF
CDR3nt: TGTGCCATCAAACCGGGACTAGACGGGAAGACCCAGTACTTC

abundance: .
d_gene: TRBD2
j_gene: TRBJ2-3
v_gene: TRBV11-1
CDR3aa: CASTGLAGVGADTQYF
CDR3nt: TGTGCCAGCACCGGACTAGCGGGAGTAGGGGCAGATACGCAGTATTTT

abundance: .
d_gene: .
j_gene: TRBJ2-3
v_gene: TRBV10-3
CDR3aa: CAISESGLSTDTRYF
CDR3nt: TGTGCCATCAGTGAGTCGGGACTTTCCACAGATACGCGGTATTTT

abundance: many
d_gene: .
j_gene: TRBJ2-7
v_gene: TRBV11-2
CDR3aa: CASSSNYGQYF
CDR3nt: TGTGCCAGCAGCTCAAATTACGGGCAGTACTTC

abundance: many
d_gene: .
j_gene: TRBJ2-7
v_gene: TRBV29-1
CDR3aa: CSVESAYEQYF
CDR3nt: TGCAGCGTTGAGTCGGCCTACGAGCAGTACTTC

abundance: .
d_gene: TRBD1
j_gene: TRBJ2-7
v_gene: TRBV27
CDR3aa: CASSLDRYTYEQYF
CDR3nt: TGTGCCAGCAGTTTGGACAGGTACACCTACGAGCAGTACTTC

abundance: few
d_gene: .
j_gene: TRBJ1-1
v_gene: TRBV6-5
CDR3aa: CASRKLGVNTEAFF
CDR3nt: TGTGCCAGCAGGAAGTTAGGCGTGAACACTGAAGCTTTCTTT

abundance: .
d_gene: .
j_gene: TRBJ2-3
v_gene: TRBV6-1
CDR3aa: CASSESTRAPQYF
CDR3nt: TGTGCCAGCAGTGAATCTACAAGGGCCCCCCAGTATTTT

abundance: few
d_gene: .
j_gene: TRBJ2-7
v_gene: TRBV20-1
CDR3aa: CSARPFRGISYEQYF
CDR3nt: TGCAGTGCTAGACCCTTCCGGGGTATCTCCTACGAGCAGTATTTC

abundance: .
d_gene: .
j_gene: TRBJ2-7
v_gene: TRBV20-1
CDR3aa: CSASSDPYEQYF
CDR3nt: TGCAGTGCTTCTAGCGACCCCTACGAGCAGTACTTC

abundance: many
d_gene: .
j_gene: TRBJ2-7
v_gene: TRBV11-2
CDR3aa: CASSLPLYEQYF
CDR3nt: TGTGCCAGCAGCTTGCCCCTCTACGAGCAGTACTTC

abundance: .
d_gene: .
j_gene: TRBJ1-6
v_gene: TRBV20-1
CDR3aa: CSASAGTKDSPLHF
CDR3nt: TGCAGTGCTAGCGCCGGGACCAAGGATTCACCCCTCCACTTT

abundance: .
d_gene: .
j_gene: TRBJ2-7
v_gene: TRBV6-6
CDR3aa: CASSTLSWVEQYF
CDR3nt: TGTGCCAGCAGCACCTTAAGTTGGGTCGAGCAGTACTTC

abundance: .
d_gene: .
j_gene: TRBJ2-5
v_gene: TRBV5-1
CDR3aa: CASSKNLGETQYF
CDR3nt: TGCGCCAGCAGCAAGAACCTAGGGGAGACCCAGTACTTC

abundance: .
d_gene: TRBD1
j_gene: TRBJ1-2
v_gene: TRBV5-6
CDR3aa: CASSGGQGPPTF
CDR3nt: TGTGCCAGCAGCGGAGGACAGGGTCCGCCCACCTTC

abundance: few
d_gene: .
j_gene: TRBJ1-6
v_gene: TRBV28
CDR3aa: CASKTDSRRSPLHF
CDR3nt: TGTGCCAGCAAGACCGACAGCCGCCGGTCACCCCTCCACTTT

abundance: few
d_gene: TRBD2
j_gene: TRBJ2-7
v_gene: TRBV4-3
CDR3aa: CASSQEVVTSGTYEQYF
CDR3nt: TGCGCCAGCAGCCAAGAGGTTGTGACTAGCGGGACCTACGAGCAGTACTTC

abundance: few
d_gene: TRBD1
j_gene: TRBJ2-4
v_gene: TRBV4-3
CDR3aa: CASSQDRGQGAHIQYF
CDR3nt: TGCGCCAGCAGCCAAGATCGTGGACAGGGGGCTCACATTCAGTACTTC

abundance: .
d_gene: .
j_gene: TRBJ2-3
v_gene: TRBV6-1
CDR3aa: CASRRDLGNENTQYF
CDR3nt: TGTGCCAGCAGGCGGGACCTGGGGAACGAGAATACGCAGTATTTT

abundance: few
d_gene: .
j_gene: TRBJ2-7
v_gene: TRBV7-9
CDR3aa: CAGGHNYEQYF
CDR3nt: TGTGCTGGGGGCCACAACTACGAGCAGTACTTC